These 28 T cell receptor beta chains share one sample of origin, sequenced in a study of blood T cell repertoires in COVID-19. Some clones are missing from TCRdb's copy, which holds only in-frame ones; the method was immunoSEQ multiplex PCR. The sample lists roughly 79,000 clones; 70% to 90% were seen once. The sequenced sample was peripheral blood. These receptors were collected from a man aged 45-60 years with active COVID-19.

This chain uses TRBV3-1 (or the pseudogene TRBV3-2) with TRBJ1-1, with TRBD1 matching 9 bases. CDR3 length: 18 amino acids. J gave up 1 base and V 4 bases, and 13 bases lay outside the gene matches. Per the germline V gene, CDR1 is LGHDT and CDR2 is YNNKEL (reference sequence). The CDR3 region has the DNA TGTGCCAGCAGCCCGCTGTTGACAGGGGGACGGAGGAACACTGAAGCTTTCTTT. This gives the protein CASSPLLTGGRRNTEAFF.

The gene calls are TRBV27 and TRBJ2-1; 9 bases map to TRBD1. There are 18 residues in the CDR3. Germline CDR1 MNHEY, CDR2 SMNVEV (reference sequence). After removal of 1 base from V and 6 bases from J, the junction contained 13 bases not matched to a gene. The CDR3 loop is CASSLYAVGWTGANEQFF. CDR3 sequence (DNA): TGTGCCAGCAGTTTATATGCTGTTGGGTGGACAGGGGCCAATGAGCAGTTCTTC.

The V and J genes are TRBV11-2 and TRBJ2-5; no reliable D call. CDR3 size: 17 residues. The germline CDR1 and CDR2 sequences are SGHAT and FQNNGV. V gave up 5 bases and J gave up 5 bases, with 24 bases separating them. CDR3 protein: CASSLTSAADSRETQYF. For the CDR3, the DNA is TGTGCCAGCAGCCTAACGTCGGCCGCGGATTCTAGGGAGACCCAGTACTTC.

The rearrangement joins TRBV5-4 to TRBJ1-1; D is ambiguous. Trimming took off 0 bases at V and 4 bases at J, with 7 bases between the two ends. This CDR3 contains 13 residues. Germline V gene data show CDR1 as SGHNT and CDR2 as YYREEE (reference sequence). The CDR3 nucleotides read TGTGCCAGCAGCTTGGGGGCTCCCACTGAAGCTTTCTTT. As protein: CASSLGAPTEAFF.

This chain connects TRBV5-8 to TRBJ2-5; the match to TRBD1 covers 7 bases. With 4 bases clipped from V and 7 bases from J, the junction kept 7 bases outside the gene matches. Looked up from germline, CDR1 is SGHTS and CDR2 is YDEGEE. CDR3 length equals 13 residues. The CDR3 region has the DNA TGTGCCAGCAGCCAGCTAGCAGGGGGGACCCAGTACTTC. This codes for CASSQLAGGTQYF.

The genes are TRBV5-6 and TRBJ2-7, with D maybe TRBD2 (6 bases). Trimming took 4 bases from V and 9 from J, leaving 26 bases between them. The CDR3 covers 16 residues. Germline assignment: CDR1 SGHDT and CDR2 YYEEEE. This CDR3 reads CASSRFDRDSGVGQYF. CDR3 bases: TGTGCCAGCAGCCGCTTCGACCGGGACTCCGGAGTGGGGCAGTACTTC.

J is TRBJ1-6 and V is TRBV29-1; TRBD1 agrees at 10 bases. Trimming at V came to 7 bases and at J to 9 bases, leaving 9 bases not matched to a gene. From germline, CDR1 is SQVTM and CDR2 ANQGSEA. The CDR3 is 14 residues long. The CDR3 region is CSAREGQGGSPLHF. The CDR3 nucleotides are TGCAGCGCCCGAGAAGGACAGGGGGGTTCACCCCTCCACTTT.

The CDR3, as DNA: TGTGCCAGCAGCTTAGATCCCTTAGCAAACAGGGGTACGGCTTTCTTT. Translation: CASSLDPLANRGTAFF. V and J are TRBV11-3 and TRBJ1-1; 7 nucleotides match TRBD1. Germline V CDR1 and CDR2: SGHNT, YENEEA. The CDR3 is made up of 16 amino acids. The V gene end was trimmed by 0 bases and the J gene end by 11 bases; junction bases not matched to a gene: 15.

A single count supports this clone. CDR3 sequence reads: CASSLTLNTGELFF. CDR3 in DNA: TGTGCCAGCAGCTTAACCTTGAACACCGGGGAGCTGTTTTTT. V usage is TRBV7-3 and J usage is TRBJ2-2; the D is unclear. The CDR3 has 14 residues. Trimming shortened V by 0 bases and J by 1 base, and 3 bases separated the two germline ends. Germline CDR1 SGHTA, CDR2 FQGTGA.

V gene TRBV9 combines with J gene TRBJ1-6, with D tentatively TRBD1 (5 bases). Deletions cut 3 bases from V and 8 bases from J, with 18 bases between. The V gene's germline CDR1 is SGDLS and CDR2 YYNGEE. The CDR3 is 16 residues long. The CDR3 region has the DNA TGTGCCAGCAGCGCACTAGGTGGGGCGGGAGATTCACCCCTCCACTTT. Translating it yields CASSALGGAGDSPLHF.

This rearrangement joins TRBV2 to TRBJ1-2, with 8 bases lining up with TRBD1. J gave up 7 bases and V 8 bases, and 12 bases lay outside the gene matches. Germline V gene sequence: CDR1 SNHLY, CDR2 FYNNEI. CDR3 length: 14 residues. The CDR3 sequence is CASALMDRVLGYTF. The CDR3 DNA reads TGTGCCAGCGCCCTAATGGACAGGGTGCTTGGCTACACCTTC. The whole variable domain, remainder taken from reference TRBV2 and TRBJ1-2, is EPEVTQTPSHQVTQMGQEVILRCVPISNHLYFYWYRQILGQKVEFLVSFYNNEISEKSEIFDDQFSVERPDGSNFTLKIRSTKLEDSAMYFCASALMDRVLGYTFGSGTRLTVV.

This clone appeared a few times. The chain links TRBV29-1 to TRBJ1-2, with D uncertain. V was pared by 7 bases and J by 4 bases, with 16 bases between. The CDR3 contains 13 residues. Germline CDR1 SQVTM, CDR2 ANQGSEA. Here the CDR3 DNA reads TGCAGCGGGGAGACTAGACGCATCTATGGCTACACCTTC. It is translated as CSGETRRIYGYTF.

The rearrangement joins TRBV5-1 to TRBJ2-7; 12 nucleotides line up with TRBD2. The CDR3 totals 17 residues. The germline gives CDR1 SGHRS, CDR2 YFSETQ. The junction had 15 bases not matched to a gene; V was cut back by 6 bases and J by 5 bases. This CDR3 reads CASTPYNLAGGPHEQYF. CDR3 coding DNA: TGCGCCAGCACCCCTTACAACCTAGCGGGAGGGCCCCACGAGCAGTACTTC.

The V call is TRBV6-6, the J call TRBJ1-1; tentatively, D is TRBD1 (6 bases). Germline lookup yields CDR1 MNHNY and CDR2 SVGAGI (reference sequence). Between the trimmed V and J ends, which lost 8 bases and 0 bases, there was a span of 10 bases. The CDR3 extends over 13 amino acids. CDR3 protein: CASQGIMNTEAFF. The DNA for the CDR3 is TGTGCCAGCCAGGGGATTATGAACACTGAAGCTTTCTTT.

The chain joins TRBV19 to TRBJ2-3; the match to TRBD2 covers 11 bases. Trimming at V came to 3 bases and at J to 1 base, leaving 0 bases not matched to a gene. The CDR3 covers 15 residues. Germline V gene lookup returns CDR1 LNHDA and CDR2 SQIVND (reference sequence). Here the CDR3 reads CASSMTSGGTDTQYF. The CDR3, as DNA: TGTGCCAGTAGTATGACTAGCGGGGGCACAGATACGCAGTATTTT.

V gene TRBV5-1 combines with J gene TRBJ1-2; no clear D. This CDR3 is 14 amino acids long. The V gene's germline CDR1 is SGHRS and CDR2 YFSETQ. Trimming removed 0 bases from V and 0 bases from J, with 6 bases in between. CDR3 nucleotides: TGCGCCAGCAGCTTGGATACGGCTAACTATGGCTACACCTTC. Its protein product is CASSLDTANYGYTF.

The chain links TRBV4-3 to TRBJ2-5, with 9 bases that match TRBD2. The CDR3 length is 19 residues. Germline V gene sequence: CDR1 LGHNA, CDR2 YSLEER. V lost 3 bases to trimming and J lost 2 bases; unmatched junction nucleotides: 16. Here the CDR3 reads CASSQTVARGGPTQETQYF. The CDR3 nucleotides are TGCGCCAGCAGCCAGACGGTCGCGCGGGGGGGCCCGACGCAAGAGACCCAGTACTTC.

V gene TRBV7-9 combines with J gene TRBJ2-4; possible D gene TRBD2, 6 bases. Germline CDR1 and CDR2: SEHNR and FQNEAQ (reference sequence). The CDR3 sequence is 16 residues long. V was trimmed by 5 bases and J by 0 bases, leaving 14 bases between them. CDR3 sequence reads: CASSPTAGRAKNIQYF. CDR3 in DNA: TGTGCCAGCAGCCCGACAGCGGGCCGAGCCAAAAACATTCAGTACTTC.

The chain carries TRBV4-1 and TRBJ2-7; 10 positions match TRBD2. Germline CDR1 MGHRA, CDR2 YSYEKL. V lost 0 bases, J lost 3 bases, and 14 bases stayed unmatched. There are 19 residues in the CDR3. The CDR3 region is CASSQDRDSPGLAYYEQYF. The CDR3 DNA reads TGCGCCAGCAGCCAAGATCGGGACAGTCCGGGACTAGCGTACTACGAGCAGTACTTC.

CDR3 sequence (DNA): TGCGCCAGCAGCCCGGGGTCATACACTGAAGCTTTCTTT. Encoded protein: CASSPGSYTEAFF. The V call is TRBV5-1, the J call TRBJ1-1; the D is unclear. Germline V gene data show CDR1 as SGHRS and CDR2 as YFSETQ. V was shortened by 4 bases and J by 3 bases, with 10 bases between the two germline ends. This CDR3 has 13 residues.

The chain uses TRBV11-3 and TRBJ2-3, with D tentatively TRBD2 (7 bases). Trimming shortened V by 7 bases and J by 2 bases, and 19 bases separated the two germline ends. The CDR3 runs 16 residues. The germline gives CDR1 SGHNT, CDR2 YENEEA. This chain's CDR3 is CASTQGRGTNTDTQYF. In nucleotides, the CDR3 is TGTGCCAGCACCCAAGGGAGGGGGACAAACACAGATACGCAGTATTTT.

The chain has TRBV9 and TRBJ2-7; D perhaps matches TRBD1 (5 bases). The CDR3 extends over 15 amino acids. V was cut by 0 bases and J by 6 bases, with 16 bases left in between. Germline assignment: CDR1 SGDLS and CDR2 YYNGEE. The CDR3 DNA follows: TGTGCCAGCAGCGTAGACCGACAGCCTTCCACCGAGCAGTACTTC. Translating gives CASSVDRQPSTEQYF.

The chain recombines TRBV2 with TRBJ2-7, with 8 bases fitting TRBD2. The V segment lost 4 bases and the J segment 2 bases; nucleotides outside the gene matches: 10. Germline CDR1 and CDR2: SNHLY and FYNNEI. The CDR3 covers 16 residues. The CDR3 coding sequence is TGTGCCAGCAGTGGGGGTGGACTAGCCCGAACCTACGAGCAGTACTTC. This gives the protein CASSGGGLARTYEQYF. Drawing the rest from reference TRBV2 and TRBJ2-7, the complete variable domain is EPEVTQTPSHQVTQMGQEVILRCVPISNHLYFYWYRQILGQKVEFLVSFYNNEISEKSEIFDDQFSVERPDGSNFTLKIRSTKLEDSAMYFCASSGGGLARTYEQYFGPGTRLTVT.

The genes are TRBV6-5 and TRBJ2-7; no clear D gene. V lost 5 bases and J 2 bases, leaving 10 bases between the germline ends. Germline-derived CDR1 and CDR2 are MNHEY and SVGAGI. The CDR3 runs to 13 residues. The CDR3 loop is CASSREATYEQYF. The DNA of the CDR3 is TGTGCCAGCAGTCGAGAGGCCACCTACGAGCAGTACTTC.

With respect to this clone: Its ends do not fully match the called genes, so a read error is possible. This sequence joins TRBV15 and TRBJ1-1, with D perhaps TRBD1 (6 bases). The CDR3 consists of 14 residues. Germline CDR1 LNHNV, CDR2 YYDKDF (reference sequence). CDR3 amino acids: CATSRDLGTLETFF. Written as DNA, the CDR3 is TGTGCCACCAGCAGAGATCTGGGGACACTTGAAACTTTCTTT.

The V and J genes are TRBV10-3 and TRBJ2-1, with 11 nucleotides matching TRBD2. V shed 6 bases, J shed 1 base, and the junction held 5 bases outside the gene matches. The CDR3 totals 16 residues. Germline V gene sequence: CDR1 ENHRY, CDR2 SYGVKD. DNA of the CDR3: TGTGCCATCAGCTCGACTAGCGGGGTATCCTACAATGAGCAGTTCTTC. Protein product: CAISSTSGVSYNEQFF.

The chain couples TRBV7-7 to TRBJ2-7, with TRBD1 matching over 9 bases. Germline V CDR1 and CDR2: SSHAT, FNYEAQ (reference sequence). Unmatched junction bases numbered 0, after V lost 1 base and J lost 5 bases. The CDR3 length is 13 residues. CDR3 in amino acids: CASSLGQGDEQYF. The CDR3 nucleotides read TGTGCCAGCAGCTTAGGACAGGGGGACGAGCAGTACTTC.

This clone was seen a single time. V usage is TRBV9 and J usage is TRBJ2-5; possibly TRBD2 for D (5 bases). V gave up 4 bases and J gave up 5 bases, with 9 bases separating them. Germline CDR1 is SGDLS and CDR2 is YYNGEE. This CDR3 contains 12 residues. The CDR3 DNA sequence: TGTGCCAGCAGCCCCCGAGGGGAGACCCAGTACTTC. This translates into CASSPRGETQYF.